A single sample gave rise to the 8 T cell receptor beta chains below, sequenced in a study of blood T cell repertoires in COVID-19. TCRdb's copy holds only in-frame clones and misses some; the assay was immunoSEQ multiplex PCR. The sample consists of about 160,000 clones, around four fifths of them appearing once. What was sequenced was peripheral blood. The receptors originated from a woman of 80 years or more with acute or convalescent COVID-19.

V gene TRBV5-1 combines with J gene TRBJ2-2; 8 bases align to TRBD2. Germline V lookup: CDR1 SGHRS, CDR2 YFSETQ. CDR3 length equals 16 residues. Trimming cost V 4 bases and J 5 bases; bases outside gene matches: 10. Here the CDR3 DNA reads TGCGCCAGCAGCCAGGTCAGCGGGAGTGGGACCGGGGAGCTGTTTTTT. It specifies CASSQVSGSGTGELFF.

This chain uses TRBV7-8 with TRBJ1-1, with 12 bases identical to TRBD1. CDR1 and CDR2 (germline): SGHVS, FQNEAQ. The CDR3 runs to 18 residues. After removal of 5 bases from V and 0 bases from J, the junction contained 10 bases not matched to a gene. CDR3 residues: CASSTRDRGRSMNTEAFF. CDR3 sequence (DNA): TGTGCCAGCAGCACCCGGGACAGGGGGCGGTCCATGAACACTGAAGCTTTCTTT. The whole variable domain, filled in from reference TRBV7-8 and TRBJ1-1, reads GAGVSQSPRYKVAKRGQDVALRCDPISGHVSLFWYQQALGQGPEFLTYFQNEAQLDKSGLPSDRFFAERPEGSVSTLKIQRTQQEDSAVYLCASSTRDRGRSMNTEAFFGQGTRLTVV.

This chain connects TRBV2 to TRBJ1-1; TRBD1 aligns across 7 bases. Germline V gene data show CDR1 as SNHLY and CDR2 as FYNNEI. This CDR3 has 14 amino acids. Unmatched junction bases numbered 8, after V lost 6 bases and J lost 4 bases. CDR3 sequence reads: CASRYGTASTEAFF. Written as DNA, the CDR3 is TGTGCCAGCAGATACGGGACAGCGAGCACTGAAGCTTTCTTT.

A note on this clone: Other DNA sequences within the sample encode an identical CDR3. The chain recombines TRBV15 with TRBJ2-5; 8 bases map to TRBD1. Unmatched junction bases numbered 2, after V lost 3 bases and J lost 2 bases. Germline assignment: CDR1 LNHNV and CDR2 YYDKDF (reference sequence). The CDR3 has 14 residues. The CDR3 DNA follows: TGTGCCACCAGCAGGGACAGGGCTCAAGAGACCCAGTACTTC. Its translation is CATSRDRAQETQYF.

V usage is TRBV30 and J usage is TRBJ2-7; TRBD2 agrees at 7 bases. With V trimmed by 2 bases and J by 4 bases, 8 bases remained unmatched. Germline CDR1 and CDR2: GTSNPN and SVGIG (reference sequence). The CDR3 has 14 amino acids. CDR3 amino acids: CAWSIGGSRYEQYF. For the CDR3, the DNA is TGTGCCTGGAGTATCGGCGGGAGCCGGTACGAGCAGTACTTC.

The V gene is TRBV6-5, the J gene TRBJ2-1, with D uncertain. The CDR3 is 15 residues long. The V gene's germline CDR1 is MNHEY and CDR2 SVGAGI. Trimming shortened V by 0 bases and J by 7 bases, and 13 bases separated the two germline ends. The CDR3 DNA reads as TGTGCCAGCAGTTACTCTTGGCAAAGTGGTAATGAGCAGTTCTTC. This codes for CASSYSWQSGNEQFF.

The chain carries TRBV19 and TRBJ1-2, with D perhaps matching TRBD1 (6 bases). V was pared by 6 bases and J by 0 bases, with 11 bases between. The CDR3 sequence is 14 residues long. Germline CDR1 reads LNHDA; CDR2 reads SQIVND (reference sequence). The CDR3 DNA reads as TGTGCCAGTAGCCGGACAGCAGCTAACTATGGCTACACCTTC. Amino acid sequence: CASSRTAANYGYTF.

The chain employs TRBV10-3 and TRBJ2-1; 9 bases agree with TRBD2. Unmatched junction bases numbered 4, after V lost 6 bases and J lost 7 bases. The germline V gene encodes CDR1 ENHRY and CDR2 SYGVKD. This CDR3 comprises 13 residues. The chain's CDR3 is CAIRGGRVNEQFF. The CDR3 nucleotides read TGTGCCATCAGAGGCGGGAGGGTGAATGAGCAGTTCTTC.